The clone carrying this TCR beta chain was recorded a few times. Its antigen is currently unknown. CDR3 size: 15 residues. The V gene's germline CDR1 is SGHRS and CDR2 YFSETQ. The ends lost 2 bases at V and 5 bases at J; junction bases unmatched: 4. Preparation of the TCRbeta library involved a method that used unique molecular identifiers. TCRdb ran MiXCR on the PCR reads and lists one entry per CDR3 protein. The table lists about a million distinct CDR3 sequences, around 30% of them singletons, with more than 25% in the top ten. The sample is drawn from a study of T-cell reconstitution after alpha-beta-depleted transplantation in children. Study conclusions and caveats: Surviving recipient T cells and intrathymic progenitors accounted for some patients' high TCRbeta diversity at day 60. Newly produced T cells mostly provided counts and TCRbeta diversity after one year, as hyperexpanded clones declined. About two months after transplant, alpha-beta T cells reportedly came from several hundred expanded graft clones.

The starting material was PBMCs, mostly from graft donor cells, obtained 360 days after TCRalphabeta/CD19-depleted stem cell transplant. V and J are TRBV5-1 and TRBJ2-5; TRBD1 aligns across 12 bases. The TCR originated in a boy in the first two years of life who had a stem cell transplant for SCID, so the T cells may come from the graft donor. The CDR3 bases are TGCGCCAGCAGCTTCCTTGGGACAGGGGGCGAGACCCAGTACTTC. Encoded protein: CASSFLGTGGETQYF.